Listed below are T cell receptor beta chains from one sample, sequenced in a study of T-cell reconstitution after alpha-beta-depleted transplantation in children. MiXCR was run by TCRdb on the PCR reads, yielding one entry per CDR3 protein. The data show about 980,000 distinct CDR3 sequences, about 26% seen once. The source was PBMCs, mostly from graft donor cells, collected 360 days after TCRalphabeta/CD19-depleted stem cell transplant. The receptors derive from a boy in the first two years of life who had a stem cell transplant for SCID, so the T cells may come from the graft donor. Both conserved end residues are part of each CDR3. The D gene is left open where the match is weak. Size is stated for part of the rows, as once, few or many counts, or as a class when the clone is expanded.

>TRBD1|few|TRBV12-3/TRBV12-4|15|TRBJ1-2
TGTGCCAGCAGTGCCTCCGGACAGGGGAACTATGGCTACACCTTC
CASSASGQGNYGYTF
>.|.|TRBV6-5|15|TRBJ2-7
TGTGCCAGCAGTTACTCGATTGGGGCTATCTACGAGCAGTACTTC
CASSYSIGAIYEQYF
>.|few|TRBV9|15|TRBJ1-5
TGTGCCAGCAGCGCGGGAGGCATGGGCAATCAGCCCCAGCATTTT
CASSAGGMGNQPQHF
>.|.|TRBV20-1|14|TRBJ2-1
TGCAGTGCGCCTCAGGTAGAGGGCTACAATGAGCAGTTCTTC
CSAPQVEGYNEQFF
>.|.|TRBV24-1|14|TRBJ2-1
TGTGCCACCAGTGATCCCCCCCCGAACAATGAGCAGTTCTTC
CATSDPPPNNEQFF
>.|few|TRBV20-1|13|TRBJ1-5
TGCAGTGTCGGCCGCTTTAGCAATCAGCCCCAGCATTTT
CSVGRFSNQPQHF
>TRBD1|.|TRBV12-3/TRBV12-4|14|TRBJ2-5
TGTGCCAGCAGTTCCCGACAGGGGGAAGAGACCCAGTACTTC
CASSSRQGEETQYF
>TRBD2|few|TRBV5-1|16|TRBJ2-3
TGCGCCAGCAGCACTAGCGGGGCCGTCTTTTTGGATACGCAGTATTTT
CASSTSGAVFLDTQYF
>.|.|TRBV20-1|12|TRBJ2-4
TGCAGTGCCGCAGCCACAGGCCCGATTCAGTACTTC
CSAAATGPIQYF
>.|few|TRBV2|16|TRBJ2-3
TGTGCCAGCAGGACCGTTAGCGCTTCTAGCACAGATACGCAGTATTTT
CASRTVSASSTDTQYF
>.|few|TRBV5-1|15|TRBJ1-1
TGCGCCAGCAGCTTGGTACGGGCAGAGAACACTGAAGCTTTCTTT
CASSLVRAENTEAFF
>.|.|TRBV20-1|13|TRBJ1-6
TGCAGTGCTACAAGGGGGGGAATAGGGCCCCTCCACTTT
CSATRGGIGPLHF
>TRBD1|.|TRBV18|15|TRBJ1-2
TGTGCCAGCTCACCATTTGACAGGGCCCTTTATGGCTACACCTTC
CASSPFDRALYGYTF
>.|few|TRBV5-1|16|TRBJ2-3
TGCGCCAGCAGCTTGAAGACCGGGACTGCGACAGATACGCAGTATTTT
CASSLKTGTATDTQYF
>.|many|TRBV29-1|12|TRBJ2-7
TGCAGCGTAGGGGACACATACTACGAGCAGTACTTC
CSVGDTYYEQYF
>.|.|TRBV29-1|13|TRBJ2-5
TGCAGCGTTGGCTGGGGGGTAAAGAAGACCCAGTACTTC
CSVGWGVKKTQYF
>TRBD2|.|TRBV27|18|TRBJ2-3
TGTGCCAGCAGCCGGATGGGGGGACTAGCGGGGGGGGCAGATACGCAGTATTTT
CASSRMGGLAGGADTQYF
>.|few|TRBV6-1|14|TRBJ2-2
TGTGCCAGCAGGACCTCTAGCGCTGGAGGGGAGCTGTTTTTT
CASRTSSAGGELFF
>.|few|TRBV5-1|15|TRBJ1-1
TGCGCCAGCAGCTTGGTAGTCCTTCCGAACACTGAAGCTTTCTTT
CASSLVVLPNTEAFF
>.|few|TRBV12-3/TRBV12-4|13|TRBJ2-7
TGTGCCAGCAGTTTTCTCTCGGGGGACGAGCAGTACTTC
CASSFLSGDEQYF
>TRBD1|.|TRBV2|15|TRBJ2-7
TGTGCCAGCGGTGGGGACAGGGAATGGGACTACGAGCAGTACTTC
CASGGDREWDYEQYF
>.|.|TRBV20-1|16|TRBJ2-1
TGCAGTGCTAGAGTCCCCCATCCGATCGATCAGGGTGAGCAGTTCTTC
CSARVPHPIDQGEQFF
>.|.|TRBV10-3|17|TRBJ1-1
TGTGCCATCAGTGAGTCGACTGCGATTTTCCTGAACACTGAAGCTTTCTTT
CAISESTAIFLNTEAFF
>TRBD1|.|TRBV15|20|TRBJ2-7
TGTGCCACCAGCAGAGAACAAGATATCAGGACAGGGGTCGGCTCCTACGAGCAGTACTTC
CATSREQDIRTGVGSYEQYF
>TRBD1|few|TRBV20-1|16|TRBJ2-1
TGCAGTGCTAGAGATCAAGGCAGGGGGTCCTACAATGAGCAGTTCTTC
CSARDQGRGSYNEQFF
>.|few|TRBV10-3|13|TRBJ1-1
TGTGCCATCAGTGTCGCCCAGGTGGCTGAAGCTTTCTTT
CAISVAQVAEAFF
>TRBD1|.|TRBV4-3|15|TRBJ2-1
TGCGCCAGCTCTCCCGGGACAGGGGTGCGGAATGAGCAGTTCTTC
CASSPGTGVRNEQFF
>.|.|TRBV4-3|15|TRBJ1-2
TGCGCCAGCAGCCAAGGGGGCGGGGGCTACTATGGCTACACCTTC
CASSQGGGGYYGYTF
>.|.|TRBV12-3/TRBV12-4|15|TRBJ2-2
TGTGCCAGCAGTTTCGAAGGGACGGTGCCCGGGGAGCTGTTTTTT
CASSFEGTVPGELFF
>.|.|TRBV27|15|TRBJ2-3
TGTGCCAGCAGCTTAACCAGATCTAGCACAGATACGCAGTATTTT
CASSLTRSSTDTQYF
>.|.|TRBV28|16|TRBJ2-5
TGTGCCAGCAGCCCACGCGGGACCTCATGGCCCTCGACCCAGTACTTC
CASSPRGTSWPSTQYF
>.|.|TRBV4-2|16|TRBJ2-3
TGTGCCAGCAGCCATCCCTTGACAGGTAGCACAGATACGCAGTATTTT
CASSHPLTGSTDTQYF
>TRBD2|.|TRBV20-1|14|TRBJ2-1
TGCAGTGCTAGACTAGCGGGGGGTGGTAATGAGCAGTTCTTC
CSARLAGGGNEQFF
>TRBD2|few|TRBV12-3/TRBV12-4|18|TRBJ2-3
TGTGCCAGCAGCCATGTAGCGGGGGGGCTAGTGGGCACAGATACGCAGTATTTT
CASSHVAGGLVGTDTQYF
>.|few|TRBV9|13|TRBJ2-5
TGTGCCAGCTCCGAGACGGTGGGGGAGACCCAGTACTTC
CASSETVGETQYF
>.|few|TRBV4-1|15|TRBJ1-1
TGCGCCAGCAGCCAAGTAGGCCGGGGCTGGACTGAAGCTTTCTTT
CASSQVGRGWTEAFF
>TRBD2|few|TRBV10-2|15|TRBJ2-3
TGCGCCACAGCTCGGACTAGCGGGACCACAGATACGCAGTATTTT
CATARTSGTTDTQYF
>TRBD1|few|TRBV7-2|17|TRBJ1-1
TGTGCCAGCAGCTTCGGACAGGGGTATGCCCCTAACACTGAAGCTTTCTTT
CASSFGQGYAPNTEAFF
>.|few|TRBV20-1|15|TRBJ1-5
TGCAGTGCTAGAGATCTCAGGGCAGGGTTCCAGCCCCAGCATTTT
CSARDLRAGFQPQHF
>.|.|TRBV20-1|15|TRBJ2-3
TGCAGTGCTAGAGATATGAGGGTCAATGCAGATACGCAGTATTTT
CSARDMRVNADTQYF
>.|.|TRBV12-3/TRBV12-4|15|TRBJ2-7
TGTGCCAGCAGTTTAGGGGTGAGAGGACCCTACGAGCAGTACTTC
CASSLGVRGPYEQYF
>.|.|TRBV6-2/TRBV6-3|19|TRBJ2-5
TGTGCCAGCAGTTACCCCGGGGCAAGGGGTCGGCCCCTTAAAGAGACCCAGTACTTC
CASSYPGARGRPLKETQYF
>TRBD2|.|TRBV12-3/TRBV12-4|14|TRBJ2-7
TGTGCCAGCAGCGAACTAGCGGGGGGCTTTGAGCAGTACTTC
CASSELAGGFEQYF
>.|.|TRBV5-1|14|TRBJ2-7
TGCGCCACCGAGCCCGGACCCTTCTACGGGGAGCAGTACTTC
CATEPGPFYGEQYF
>.|few|TRBV19|18|TRBJ2-1
TGTGCCAGTAGTCCCCTAAATATTGCTTGGGATTCCTACAATGAGCAGTTCTTC
CASSPLNIAWDSYNEQFF
>TRBD1|.|TRBV20-1|12|TRBJ2-5
TGCAGTGCCCACCCCGCGACAGGGTCCCAGTACTTC
CSAHPATGSQYF
>.|.|TRBV6-2/TRBV6-3|12|TRBJ2-3
TGTGCCAGCCGCTATCCGGCAGATACGCAGTATTTT
CASRYPADTQYF
>TRBD1|few|TRBV18|15|TRBJ2-3
TGTGCCAGCGAACGTACGGGACAGGGCCCAGATACGCAGTATTTT
CASERTGQGPDTQYF
>.|few|TRBV30|15|TRBJ2-3
TGTGCCTGGAGTTTCAGGGACCCTAGCACAGATACGCAGTATTTT
CAWSFRDPSTDTQYF
>TRBD1|many|TRBV10-2|17|TRBJ1-3
TGCGCCAGCAGTACCCCGGGACAGGGGGCTGCAGGAAACACCATATATTTT
CASSTPGQGAAGNTIYF